This T cell receptor (beta chain) was captured by sequencing in a study of T-cell reconstitution after alpha-beta-depleted transplantation in children. Points from the study as a whole: Once a year had passed after transplant, T-cell counts and diversity came mostly from newly produced T cells. Some patients' high day-60 TCRbeta diversity was traced to surviving recipient T cells and thymic progenitors.

Comments on this clonotype: Its antigen is still unknown.

The CDR3 spans 13 residues. Germline CDR1 and CDR2: LGHNA and YNFKEQ. The V end was cut by 3 bases, the J end by 6 bases, with 11 bases between. Molecular barcoding with unique molecular identifiers was used for the TCRbeta library. TCRdb reanalysed the PCR reads using MiXCR and keeps one entry per CDR3 protein. Among 300,000 to 350,000 distinct CDR3 sequences listed, approximately 20% were seen once. The TCR was taken from a male patient between 10 and 17 years old who had a stem cell transplant for acute lymphoblastic leukemia, so the T cells may come from the graft donor. The specimen was PBMCs, mostly from graft donor cells, collected 180 days after TCRalphabeta/CD19-depleted stem cell transplant. The chain uses TRBV4-2 and TRBJ1-2; tentatively, D is TRBD1 (5 bases). CDR3: CASSHRDWDGYTF. The CDR3 DNA sequence: TGTGCCAGCAGCCATCGGGACTGGGATGGCTACACCTTC.